The rows below give T cell receptor beta chains drawn from one sample of a study of blood T cell repertoires in COVID-19. The table came from immunoSEQ multiplex PCR; TCRdb's copy has only in-frame clones and leaves some out. The sample includes approximately 300,000 clones, around nine tenths of them seen just once. Sequencing used peripheral blood. The receptor set was obtained from a woman aged 25 to 39 with COVID-19, enrolled during active disease. Both conserved end residues are part of each CDR3.

J gene: TRBJ2-2
V gene: TRBV14
CDR3 length: 16
CDR3 protein: CASSQPRDRGTGELFF

J gene: TRBJ2-1
V gene: TRBV7-9
CDR3 length: 15
CDR3 protein: CASSWGLAGGNEQFF

J gene: TRBJ2-7
V gene: TRBV6-2/TRBV6-3
CDR3 length: 12
CDR3 protein: CASSYWGGEQYF

J gene: TRBJ2-1
V gene: TRBV27
CDR3 length: 13
CDR3 protein: CGHRASGTNEQFF

J gene: TRBJ1-6
V gene: TRBV27
CDR3 length: 12
CDR3 protein: CASSIINSPLHF

J gene: TRBJ2-1
V gene: TRBV29-1
CDR3 length: 15
CDR3 protein: CSVEGGGEGYNEQFF

J gene: TRBJ1-4
V gene: TRBV30
CDR3 length: 16
CDR3 protein: CAWSVMGASGNEKLFF

J gene: TRBJ1-1
V gene: TRBV6-6
CDR3 length: 11
CDR3 protein: CASTFNTEAFF

J gene: TRBJ1-2
V gene: TRBV7-2
CDR3 length: 14
CDR3 protein: CATAKTGNSYGYTF

J gene: TRBJ1-2
V gene: TRBV28
CDR3 length: 13
CDR3 protein: CASRAPPTYGYTF

J gene: TRBJ1-1
V gene: TRBV30
CDR3 length: 15
CDR3 protein: CAWSLDGGVSTEAFF

J gene: TRBJ2-7
V gene: TRBV27
CDR3 length: 10
CDR3 protein: CASAGRYPVF

J gene: TRBJ1-5
V gene: TRBV28
CDR3 length: 13
CDR3 protein: CASRSARGQPQHF

J gene: TRBJ2-5
V gene: TRBV10-1
CDR3 length: 12
CDR3 protein: CASSAGGETQYF

J gene: TRBJ2-5
V gene: TRBV19
CDR3 length: 13
CDR3 protein: CASSIRQQETQYF

J gene: TRBJ2-7
V gene: TRBV7-9
CDR3 length: 12
CDR3 protein: CASSLTVYEQYF

J gene: TRBJ2-7
V gene: TRBV3-1/TRBV3-2
CDR3 length: 15
CDR3 protein: CASSTAGTGDHEQYF

J gene: TRBJ1-1
V gene: TRBV7-9
CDR3 length: 13
CDR3 protein: CASSHGGDTEAFF

J gene: TRBJ2-1
V gene: TRBV5-4
CDR3 length: 15
CDR3 protein: CASSMELAGGREQFF

J gene: TRBJ1-1
V gene: TRBV6-4
CDR3 length: 13
CDR3 protein: CASSVERNTEAFF

J gene: TRBJ1-5
V gene: TRBV12-5
CDR3 length: 16
CDR3 protein: CASGLVFIVANQPQHF

J gene: TRBJ2-6
V gene: TRBV28
CDR3 length: 17
CDR3 protein: CASSLGGTISGANVLTF

J gene: TRBJ1-1
V gene: TRBV4-3
CDR3 length: 13
CDR3 protein: CASSQTQETEAFF

J gene: TRBJ1-1
V gene: TRBV29-1
CDR3 length: 12
CDR3 protein: CSVQGENTEAFF

J gene: TRBJ2-1
V gene: TRBV28
CDR3 length: 15
CDR3 protein: CASSPSGSLYNEQFF

J gene: TRBJ1-5
V gene: TRBV19
CDR3 length: 14
CDR3 protein: CASSTGQGNRPQHF

J gene: TRBJ1-2
V gene: TRBV24-1
CDR3 length: 14
CDR3 protein: CATSGTPPGYGYTF

J gene: TRBJ2-1
V gene: TRBV5-1
CDR3 length: 18
CDR3 protein: CASSSGLAGVPSYNEQFF

J gene: TRBJ2-7
V gene: TRBV28
CDR3 length: 16
CDR3 protein: CASSPQGLVRRYEQYF

J gene: TRBJ1-5
V gene: TRBV6-1
CDR3 length: 20
CDR3 protein: CASRESNLSRDRGPAMTQHF

J gene: TRBJ2-5
V gene: TRBV27
CDR3 length: 14
CDR3 protein: CASSLEGFQETQYF

J gene: TRBJ2-1
V gene: TRBV29-1
CDR3 length: 18
CDR3 protein: CSVESPRGLAGIYNEQFF

J gene: TRBJ1-5
V gene: TRBV6-1
CDR3 length: 15
CDR3 protein: CASSDRGLSNQPQHF

J gene: TRBJ1-4
V gene: TRBV28
CDR3 length: 15
CDR3 protein: CASSSQGATNEKLFF

J gene: TRBJ2-3
V gene: TRBV6-2/TRBV6-3
CDR3 length: 15
CDR3 protein: CASSPPGAGTDTQYF

J gene: TRBJ2-1
V gene: TRBV5-4
CDR3 length: 13
CDR3 protein: CASSFSGRNEQFF

J gene: TRBJ1-1
V gene: TRBV5-5
CDR3 length: 14
CDR3 protein: CASSWGQGNTEAFF

J gene: TRBJ2-7
V gene: TRBV3-1/TRBV3-2
CDR3 length: 15
CDR3 protein: CASSQVGGPSYEQYF

J gene: TRBJ2-7
V gene: TRBV2
CDR3 length: 14
CDR3 protein: CASSFLDSAYEQYF

J gene: TRBJ2-7
V gene: TRBV2
CDR3 length: 16
CDR3 protein: CASSEGRLANSYEQYF

J gene: TRBJ2-5
V gene: TRBV3-1/TRBV3-2
CDR3 length: 15
CDR3 protein: CASSPRLAGVETQYF

J gene: TRBJ2-7
V gene: TRBV6-5
CDR3 length: 14
CDR3 protein: CASRQPGLAFEQYF